These T cell receptor beta chains were read from a single sample in a study of T-cell memory formation after mild COVID-19. MiXCR was run by TCRdb on the 5' RACE reads, yielding one entry per CDR3 protein. The sample comprises 250,000 to 350,000 distinct CDR3 sequences, approximately 14% of which are singletons, and 21% rests with the top ten. Sequenced sample: PBMCs or a T cell subset sorted from them (not recorded which). Every receptor here comes from a man aged 18 to 29 who had mild COVID-19 (a few samples of this study predate the infection). Cell type and time point are not known. Each CDR3 is given with its conserved first and last residue. D genes are given only for firm matches. The size of a clone is reported for some rows only, either as once, few or many, or as a class for expanded clones.

J gene,clone size,V gene,D gene,CDR3 length,CDR3 DNA,CDR3 protein
TRBJ2-3,-,TRBV6-5,-,15,TGTGCCAGCAGTTTCTCCCTCGGCAGCGGGGATACGCAGTATTTT,CASSFSLGSGDTQYF
TRBJ1-4,few,TRBV7-8,-,13,TGTGCCAGCAGCTCCGGGGAGGTGGGGCGGCTGTTTTTT,CASSSGEVGRLFF
TRBJ1-2,-,TRBV4-3,-,13,TGCGCCAGCAGCCATCGGGGGCGAGAAGGCTACACCTTC,CASSHRGREGYTF
TRBJ2-2,many,TRBV4-2,-,14,TGTGCCAGCAGCCAAGAGCTAGCAGCCGGGGAGCTGTTTTTT,CASSQELAAGELFF
TRBJ1-4,-,TRBV7-8,-,15,TGTGCCAGCAGCCCAATAGACAGGTTCAATGAAAAACTGTTTTTT,CASSPIDRFNEKLFF
TRBJ2-7,many,TRBV5-1,-,13,TGCGCCAGCAGCTCCCTCTCATCCTACGAGCAGTACTTC,CASSSLSSYEQYF
TRBJ2-1,-,TRBV6-1,-,13,TGTGCCAGCAGTGGGGTAGCCGGGGGTGAGCAGTTCTTC,CASSGVAGGEQFF
TRBJ1-1,few,TRBV3-1,-,15,TGTGCCAGCAGCCAAGATAATGTGGCTACAGGGGAAGCTTTCTTT,CASSQDNVATGEAFF
TRBJ2-2,many,TRBV7-9,-,12,TGTGCCAGCAGCTTAATCACCGGGGAGCTGTTTTTT,CASSLITGELFF
TRBJ1-4,-,TRBV6-6,-,12,TGTGCCAGCAGTTACTCGAATGAAAAACTGTTTTTT,CASSYSNEKLFF
TRBJ2-7,-,TRBV6-2/TRBV6-3,TRBD1,15,TGTGCCAGCAGTATATACGACAGGGGGCCATACGAGCAGTACTTC,CASSIYDRGPYEQYF
TRBJ1-4,-,TRBV4-1,-,14,TGCGCCAGCAGCCAAGATAGGGGGGGCACGAGACTGTTTTTT,CASSQDRGGTRLFF
TRBJ2-1,few,TRBV4-1,-,15,TGCGCCAGCAGCCGGGAGCGGAGCTCCTACAATGAGCAGTTCTTC,CASSRERSSYNEQFF
TRBJ2-1,-,TRBV4-1,-,13,TGCGCCAGCAGCCCCTACCTGTACAATGAGCAGTTCTTC,CASSPYLYNEQFF
TRBJ1-5,-,TRBV7-9,TRBD1,15,TGTGCCAGCAGCCCCTTTGCGACAGGGAGCCAGCCCCAGCATTTT,CASSPFATGSQPQHF
TRBJ1-2,-,TRBV28,-,14,TGTGCCAGCACCTCGGGGGGGGGTGGCTATGGCTACACCTTC,CASTSGGGGYGYTF
TRBJ1-1,few,TRBV29-1,-,11,TGCAGCGGACGGGAGAACACTGAAGCTTTCTTT,CSGRENTEAFF
TRBJ1-1,many,TRBV4-1,-,14,TGCGCCAGCAGCCAAAGGGCCCTGAACACTGAAGCTTTCTTT,CASSQRALNTEAFF
TRBJ2-5,many,TRBV7-9,-,14,TGTGCCAGCAGCTTCGAGGGGAACCGGGAGACCCAGTACTTC,CASSFEGNRETQYF
TRBJ2-3,-,TRBV7-6,-,14,TGTGCCAGCAGCTTAGCCAGCGTAGGGGATACGCAGTATTTT,CASSLASVGDTQYF
TRBJ2-7,-,TRBV7-9,-,14,TGTGCCAGCATCCCGGACGGGGGCATCTACGAGCAGTACTTC,CASIPDGGIYEQYF
TRBJ2-2,few,TRBV20-1,TRBD2,16,TGCAGTGCTAGAGATCCGGCTAGCGGGTACACCGGGGAGCTGTTTTTT,CSARDPASGYTGELFF
TRBJ2-5,many,TRBV6-5,-,14,TGTGCCAGCAGTTTCGGGAAAACCCAAGAGACCCAGTACTTC,CASSFGKTQETQYF
TRBJ1-2,-,TRBV5-1,TRBD1,14,TGCGCCAGCAGCAGAGACAGGGTAGACTATGGCTACACCTTC,CASSRDRVDYGYTF
TRBJ2-3,-,TRBV5-1,-,12,TGCGCCAGCAGCATATGGTCAGATACGCAGTATTTT,CASSIWSDTQYF
TRBJ2-2,-,TRBV5-1,-,15,TGCGCCAGCAGCCCCTTACAGGGTACCACCGGGGAGCTGTTTTTT,CASSPLQGTTGELFF
TRBJ2-1,-,TRBV4-1,-,16,TGCGCCAGCAGCCAAGCGATGGGACTCCTTGTGGATGAGCAGTTCTTC,CASSQAMGLLVDEQFF
TRBJ2-7,few,TRBV13,TRBD1,15,TGTGCCAGCAGCTTAGGCCGGACAGGGGCCTACGAGCAGTACTTC,CASSLGRTGAYEQYF
TRBJ1-3,many,TRBV4-2,-,16,TGTGCCAGCAGCCAAGATTTAACCGCGGGGGGAAACACCATATATTTT,CASSQDLTAGGNTIYF
TRBJ2-3,many,TRBV29-1,-,18,TGCAGCGTTGAAGATTGGGGCGGGGGACATAGCGCATCAGATACGCAGTATTTT,CSVEDWGGGHSASDTQYF
TRBJ2-7,-,TRBV3-1,-,15,TGTGCCACATCGAGGTCCGTTACCCCCTCCTACGAGCAGTACTTC,CATSRSVTPSYEQYF
TRBJ2-7,-,TRBV6-2/TRBV6-3,TRBD2,18,TGTGCCAGCAGTTCCCTCCCACTAGCGGGGGCACCCGACTACGAGCAGTACTTC,CASSSLPLAGAPDYEQYF
TRBJ2-5,few,TRBV29-1,TRBD1,15,TGCAGCGTTGAAGATCGGGACAGACCCCAAGAGACCCAGTACTTC,CSVEDRDRPQETQYF
TRBJ1-6,few,TRBV10-3,-,12,TGTGCCATCAGTGAGGAAAATTCACCCCTCCACTTT,CAISEENSPLHF
TRBJ2-1,many,TRBV10-3,TRBD2,13,TGTGCCATCGAAACTAGCGGGAACAATGAGCAGTTCTTC,CAIETSGNNEQFF
TRBJ1-3,few,TRBV12-3/TRBV12-4,-,13,TGTGCCAGCGGCGGTCGGGGCTACGCCGCCATATATTTT,CASGGRGYAAIYF
TRBJ2-3,few,TRBV7-9,TRBD2,17,TGTGCCAGCAGCCTCCCTTTGACTAGCCCGAGCACAGATACGCAGTATTTT,CASSLPLTSPSTDTQYF
TRBJ2-1,-,TRBV29-1,-,10,TGCAGCGTTGAGGAAATCGAGCAGTTCTTC,CSVEEIEQFF
TRBJ1-6,few,TRBV12-3/TRBV12-4,-,15,TGTGCCAGCAGTACAAGGGGACTAGGAAATTCACCCCTCCACTTT,CASSTRGLGNSPLHF
TRBJ1-1,few,TRBV2,-,12,TGTGCCAGCAGTGCCAGCTCCGTTGAAGCTTTCTTT,CASSASSVEAFF
TRBJ2-1,-,TRBV27,-,12,TGTGCCAGCAGTACGCGACAGGTTGAGCAGTTCTTC,CASSTRQVEQFF
TRBJ1-6,-,TRBV11-2,-,13,TGTGCCAGCAGCCCTGTAGGGAACTCACCCCTCCACTTT,CASSPVGNSPLHF
TRBJ2-6,many,TRBV5-1,-,14,TGCGCCAGCCGCCAGAGCTCTGGGGCCAACGTCCTGACTTTC,CASRQSSGANVLTF
TRBJ2-7,many,TRBV23-1,-,15,TGCGCCAGCAGTCAAATCGGGCAGGGAGGCTACGAGCAGTACTTC,CASSQIGQGGYEQYF
TRBJ2-1,few,TRBV6-6,-,14,TGTGCCAGCAGTTACGGCCCCTTGGTGGTTGAGCAGTTCTTC,CASSYGPLVVEQFF
TRBJ2-5,few,TRBV9,-,15,TGTGCCAGCAGCGTAGGGGTAGCGCAGGAGGAGACCCAGTACTTC,CASSVGVAQEETQYF
TRBJ1-3,many,TRBV11-2,-,14,TGTGCCAGCAGCCAGAGCCACTCTGGAAACACCATATATTTT,CASSQSHSGNTIYF
TRBJ2-5,-,TRBV30,-,12,TGTGCCTGGAACAGGGTAGAAGAGACCCAGTACTTC,CAWNRVEETQYF
TRBJ2-2,many,TRBV7-2,-,18,TGTGCCAGCAGCTTGGATGGGCGGGTGAGCGCGAACACCGGGGAGCTGTTTTTT,CASSLDGRVSANTGELFF
TRBJ2-3,-,TRBV10-3,TRBD2,13,TGTGCCATCAGTGAAAAGGGAGGGGATACGCAGTATTTT,CAISEKGGDTQYF
TRBJ2-5,few,TRBV7-3,TRBD1,14,TGTGCCAGCAGCTTGACAGGGGTGGGCGAGACCCAGTACTTC,CASSLTGVGETQYF
TRBJ2-4,-,TRBV2,-,15,TGTGCCGGATCAGGAGATCCAGGGGCCAAAAACATTCAGTACTTC,CAGSGDPGAKNIQYF
TRBJ1-4,-,TRBV20-1,TRBD1,14,TGCAGTGCTAGAGATGGGGACAGGCATCAAAAACTGTTTTTT,CSARDGDRHQKLFF
TRBJ1-2,few,TRBV5-5,-,12,TGTGCCACCGCCGGGGGGACCTATGGCTACACCTTC,CATAGGTYGYTF
TRBJ2-5,-,TRBV6-1,TRBD2,14,TGTGCCAGCAGTTCCGGGACTAGCAGTGAGACCCAGTACTTC,CASSSGTSSETQYF
TRBJ1-2,-,TRBV11-2,-,12,TGTGCCAGCATCTTCCAGCTCGATGGCTACACCTTC,CASIFQLDGYTF
TRBJ2-3,few,TRBV5-1,-,13,TGCGCCAGCAGCTTCAGGAGCTCAGATACGCAGTATTTT,CASSFRSSDTQYF